Shown below are 20 T cell receptor beta chains from a single sample sequenced in a study of blood T cells in healthy people across ages. A second PCR, run for about 7 to 11 cycles, used a sample-barcoded 5' primer plus a J-beta primer mix. One entry per CDR3 protein results from TCRdb running MiXCR on the 5' RACE reads. In the table there are about 570,000 distinct CDR3 sequences, roughly 29% of which are singletons. What was sequenced was blood. The source of these receptors is a woman between 65 and 79 years old in good health.

This clonotype was seen only a few times. The chain uses TRBV7-2 and TRBJ2-2; no clear D gene. The V gene's germline CDR1 is SGHTA and CDR2 FQGNSA. The V end was cut by 5 bases, the J end by 5 bases, with 15 bases between. The CDR3 has 15 amino acids. The CDR3 loop is CASSEALLGTGELFF. CDR3 nucleotides: TGTGCCAGCAGCGAGGCCCTCCTGGGAACCGGGGAGCTGTTTTTT. The full variable domain, its missing parts supplied by reference TRBV7-2 and TRBJ2-2, is GAGVSQSPSNKVTEKGKDVELRCDPISGHTALYWYRQSLGQGLEFLIYFQGNSAPDKSGLPSDRFSAERTGGSVSTLTIQRTQQEDSAVYLCASSEALLGTGELFFGEGSRLTVL.

This chain uses TRBV20-1 with TRBJ1-4, with 7 bases matching TRBD1. The germline V gene encodes CDR1 DFQATT and CDR2 SNEGSKA (reference sequence). J was trimmed by 2 bases and V by 5 bases; bases with no gene match: 8. The CDR3 has 15 residues. The CDR3 DNA sequence: TGCAGTGCTCGAGTCTCAGGGGGGACTAATGAAAAACTGTTTTTT. Encoded protein: CSARVSGGTNEKLFF.

This clonotype came up a few times. This rearrangement joins TRBV7-2 to TRBJ2-7, with 8 bases aligning to TRBD2. The CDR3 has 15 residues. J lost 3 bases, V lost 2 bases, and 6 bases had no gene match. The germline V gene encodes CDR1 SGHTA and CDR2 FQGNSA. Here the CDR3 DNA reads TGTGCCAGCAGCTTATCCGGGACTAGGGGCTACGAGCAGTACTTC. It encodes CASSLSGTRGYEQYF.

In this sample, this clonotype turned up a few times. V usage is TRBV20-1 and J usage is TRBJ2-1; either TRBD1 or TRBD2 may fit D (5 bases each). Germline CDR1 and CDR2: DFQATT and SNEGSKA (reference sequence). V was pared by 4 bases and J by 0 bases, with 10 bases between. The CDR3 is made up of 14 amino acids. The CDR3 loop is CSAKWGSSYNEQFF. CDR3 nucleotides: TGCAGTGCTAAGTGGGGGAGCTCCTACAATGAGCAGTTCTTC.

This chain joins TRBV24-1 and TRBJ1-2; D is uncertain. CDR1 and CDR2 from the germline V gene are KGHDR and SFDVKD. The CDR3 consists of 14 residues. V lost 5 bases and J lost 5, with 14 bases in between. CDR3 amino acids: CATSAVNRGYGYTF. CDR3 nucleotides: TGTGCCACCAGTGCGGTTAACCGGGGTTATGGCTACACCTTC.

A word on this clonotype: A read error may explain this, as a much larger clone is one base away. The chain joins TRBV18 to TRBJ2-4; tentative D call: TRBD2 (5 bases). Per the germline V gene, CDR1 is KGHSH and CDR2 is LQKENI. The CDR3 is 16 amino acids. The CDR3 loop reads CASSPPLGEARNIQYF. In DNA form, the CDR3 reads TGTGCCAGCTCACCACCGTTGGGAGAAGCCAGAAACATTCAGTACTTC.

The chain couples TRBV5-4 to TRBJ2-5, with D possibly TRBD1 on 7 matching bases. The CDR3 loop spans 15 amino acids. Germline-derived CDR1 and CDR2 are SGHNT and YYREEE (reference sequence). Trimming pared 0 bases from V and 7 bases from J, leaving 16 bases between. This chain's CDR3 is CASSLGTGGGRTQYF. The DNA of the CDR3 is TGTGCCAGCAGCTTGGGGACAGGAGGAGGGAGGACCCAGTACTTC.

The chain couples TRBV7-2 to TRBJ2-3, with 10 bases lining up with TRBD1. Per the germline V gene, CDR1 is SGHTA and CDR2 is FQGNSA. This CDR3 has 14 amino acids. J lost 5 bases, V lost 5 bases, and 4 bases had no gene match. CDR3 DNA sequence: TGTGCCAGCAGCCCCTGGGACAGGGGAGATACGCAGTATTTT. Protein product: CASSPWDRGDTQYF.

This clonotype was detected a few times. The chain combines TRBV6-1 with TRBJ2-2; D perhaps matches TRBD2 (5 bases). This CDR3 is built from 15 residues. Trimming shortened V by 6 bases and J by 0 bases, and 11 bases separated the two germline ends. CDR1 and CDR2 from the germline V gene are MNHNS and SASEGT. Here the CDR3 DNA reads TGTGCCAGCAGACTCTACGGGGCGAACACCGGGGAGCTGTTTTTT. This sequence encodes CASRLYGANTGELFF.

The J gene is TRBJ1-2, the V gene TRBV7-8, with D perhaps matching TRBD1 (5 bases). Germline CDR1 is SGHVS and CDR2 is FQNEAQ. V lost 8 bases and J 4 bases, leaving 26 bases between the germline ends. The CDR3 has 17 residues. For the CDR3, the DNA is TGTGCCAGCTCGCCATTGGGGGGACGGTTTCTCGGCTATGGCTACACCTTC. Amino acids: CASSPLGGRFLGYGYTF. Together with reference TRBV7-8 and TRBJ1-2, the CDR3 gives the full variable domain: GAGVSQSPRYKVAKRGQDVALRCDPISGHVSLFWYQQALGQGPEFLTYFQNEAQLDKSGLPSDRFFAERPEGSVSTLKIQRTQQEDSAVYLCASSPLGGRFLGYGYTFGSGTRLTVV.

Only a few counts were recorded for this clonotype. This chain connects TRBV20-1 to TRBJ1-5; the D is unclear. Trimming took off 3 bases at V and 4 bases at J, with 7 bases between the two ends. Germline V gene lookup returns CDR1 DFQATT and CDR2 SNEGSKA (reference sequence). The CDR3 spans 12 residues. DNA of the CDR3: TGCAGTGCTAGGAGGACTAATCAGCCCCAGCATTTT. This sequence encodes CSARRTNQPQHF.

This clonotype was found a few times. The chain uses TRBV7-2 and TRBJ1-2; D is unclear. Germline CDR1 and CDR2: SGHTA and FQGNSA. The CDR3 has 14 amino acids. V was clipped by 7 bases and J by 0 bases, with 12 bases between them. For the CDR3, the DNA is TGTGCCAGCAACCCCCATAGAGCTAACTATGGCTACACCTTC. It specifies CASNPHRANYGYTF. Based on the CDR3 plus reference TRBV7-2 and TRBJ1-2, the full variable domain is GAGVSQSPSNKVTEKGKDVELRCDPISGHTALYWYRQSLGQGLEFLIYFQGNSAPDKSGLPSDRFSAERTGGSVSTLTIQRTQQEDSAVYLCASNPHRANYGYTFGSGTRLTVV.

This sequence joins TRBV12-3 or TRBV12-4 and TRBJ2-3; no clear D. The CDR3 is 14 amino acids. Trimming stripped 5 bases from V and 3 bases from J, with 12 bases between. The CDR3: CASSPVGRTDTQYF. The CDR3 nucleotides are TGTGCCAGCAGTCCTGTAGGCAGAACAGATACGCAGTATTTT.

The chain carries TRBV5-1 and TRBJ1-5, with D possibly TRBD1 on 6 matching bases. Trimming took off 0 bases at V and 0 bases at J, with 10 bases between the two ends. CDR3 length equals 16 residues. Germline assignment: CDR1 SGHRS and CDR2 YFSETQ. The CDR3 sequence: CASSLGGAVSNQPQHF. In DNA, the CDR3 is TGCGCCAGCAGCTTGGGGGGGGCAGTTAGCAATCAGCCCCAGCATTTT. The variable domain in full, completed from reference TRBV5-1 and TRBJ1-5, reads KAGVTQTPRYLIKTRGQQVTLSCSPISGHRSVSWYQQTPGQGLQFLFEYFSETQRNKGNFPGRFSGRQFSNSRSEMNVSTLELGDSALYLCASSLGGAVSNQPQHFGDGTRLSIL.

This clonotype was seen at least ten times. At one of its ends the junction is not consistent with the germline gene, which may arise from a read error. The rearrangement links TRBV7-2 to TRBJ1-2; D remains ambiguous. In germline, CDR1 is SGHTA, CDR2 FQGNSA. CDR3 length equals 14 residues. The CDR3 DNA is TGTGCCAGCAGTTTAGGAGGAGCTAACTATGGCTACACCTTC. Residues: CASSLGGANYGYTF. Drawing the rest from reference TRBV7-2 and TRBJ1-2, the complete variable domain is GAGVSQSPSNKVTEKGKDVELRCDPISGHTALYWYRQSLGQGLEFLIYFQGNSAPDKSGLPSDRFSAERTGGSVSTLTIQRTQQEDSAVYLCASSLGGANYGYTFGSGTRLTVV.

This clonotype was detected only a few times. The chain employs TRBV7-9 and TRBJ2-1, with D maybe TRBD2 (7 bases). V dropped 1 base and J dropped 5 bases, with 12 bases sitting between them. There are 15 residues in the CDR3. Germline values: CDR1 SEHNR, CDR2 FQNEAQ (reference sequence). The CDR3 coding sequence is TGTGCCAGCAGCTTAGGAGGGGGGGCGCACAATGAGCAGTTCTTC. This encodes CASSLGGGAHNEQFF.

This clonotype appeared many times. The CDR3 nucleotides read TGTGCCAGCAGCCAGGGCAGGACGGGCGGTCAGCCCCAGCATTTT. Translated: CASSQGRTGGQPQHF. This chain uses TRBV3-1 with TRBJ1-5; D unresolved. The V gene's germline CDR1 is LGHDT and CDR2 YNNKEL (reference sequence). CDR3 length equals 15 residues. V was shortened by 3 bases and J by 6 bases, with 15 bases between the two germline ends.

The genes are TRBV12-3 or TRBV12-4 and TRBJ2-7, with TRBD1 as a possible D gene (5 bases). V lost 9 bases and J 1 base, leaving 13 bases between the germline ends. This CDR3 has 13 residues. The CDR3 spells CASRPGFSYEQYF. The DNA of the CDR3 is TGTGCCAGTCGCCCAGGGTTTTCCTACGAGCAGTACTTC.

This clonotype has a handful of counts. The chain recombines TRBV7-9 with TRBJ1-3; unclear D gene. Trimming shortened V by 5 bases and J by 2 bases, and 13 bases separated the two germline ends. CDR3 size: 15 residues. Germline V gene data show CDR1 as SEHNR and CDR2 as FQNEAQ (reference sequence). The CDR3: CASSPGRITGNTIYF. The CDR3 DNA reads TGTGCCAGCAGCCCCGGACGGATAACTGGAAACACCATATATTTT.

This rearrangement joins TRBV7-3 to TRBJ2-2; no firm D call. CDR3 size: 12 residues. V was pared by 5 bases and J by 6 bases, with 7 bases between. Germline CDR1 is SGHTA and CDR2 is FQGTGA. The CDR3 loop is CASSRPPGELFF. In DNA form, the CDR3 reads TGTGCCAGCAGCCGACCCCCCGGGGAGCTGTTTTTT.